The 18 T cell receptor beta chains below come from one sample, sequenced in a study of blood T cell repertoires in COVID-19. Using immunoSEQ multiplex PCR, the repertoire was profiled, and TCRdb retains in-frame clones only, with some absent. The data show some 130,000 clones, 70% to 80% seen once. The sequencing sample was made of peripheral blood. These receptors were collected from a man between 60 and 70 years old who had recovered from COVID-19.

The rearrangement links TRBV6-2 or TRBV6-3 to TRBJ2-2; weak D call: TRBD2 (5 bases). CDR1 and CDR2 from the germline V gene are MNHEY and SVGEGT. There are 14 residues in the CDR3. Trimming left V 4 bases short and J 1 base short, with 7 bases between. CDR3 in amino acids: CASSSAGNTGELFF. The CDR3 DNA is TGTGCCAGCAGTTCTGCGGGGAACACCGGGGAGCTGTTTTTT.

The chain combines TRBV28 with TRBJ1-1; D is perhaps TRBD1 (5 bases). The CDR3 runs 15 residues. Looked up from germline, CDR1 is MDHEN and CDR2 is SYDVKM. Trimming shortened V by 5 bases and J by 7 bases, and 20 bases separated the two germline ends. In DNA, the CDR3 is TGTGCCAGCAGTCCCACAGGATCCAATTTGGGTGAAGCTTTCTTT. Translated: CASSPTGSNLGEAFF.

The V gene is TRBV6-5, the J gene TRBJ2-5; TRBD2 agrees at 11 bases. The CDR3 spans 16 residues. CDR1 MNHEY and CDR2 SVGAGI come from the germline V gene. With V trimmed by 2 bases and J by 3 bases, 5 bases remained unmatched. CDR3 sequence (DNA): TGTGCCAGCAGTTACGCTAGCGGGGGGTTTAAAGAGACCCAGTACTTC. Encoded protein: CASSYASGGFKETQYF.

This clone was detected only once. This chain joins TRBV13 and TRBJ2-5; D gene uncertain. CDR1 and CDR2 (germline): PRHDT, FYEKMQ (reference sequence). Trimming removed 5 bases from V and 5 bases from J, with 12 bases in between. There are 13 residues in the CDR3. The CDR3 loop reads CASSTGARETQYF. DNA for the CDR3: TGTGCCAGCAGCACCGGCGCCAGGGAGACCCAGTACTTC.

This clone was found once. The CDR3 sequence is CASSRTGQGGTEAFF. The CDR3 coding sequence is TGTGCCAGCAGTCGGACAGGGCAGGGGGGCACTGAAGCTTTCTTT. The chain uses TRBV6-5 and TRBJ1-1, with 8 bases matching TRBD1. This CDR3 has 15 amino acids. V lost 5 bases and J lost 4; bases outside the gene matches: 9. Germline lookup yields CDR1 MNHEY and CDR2 SVGAGI.

The rearrangement uses TRBV10-3 and TRBJ2-1, with 13 bases fitting TRBD2. Germline CDR1 ENHRY, CDR2 SYGVKD. The CDR3 spans 12 residues. Trimming cost V 7 bases and J 16 bases; bases outside gene matches: 7. The CDR3 DNA reads TGTGCCATCAAATCACTAGCGGGGGGGGAATTCTTC. It translates to CAIKSLAGGEFF.

This chain links TRBV7-2 with TRBJ1-1; D gene ambiguous. V lost 1 base, J lost 3 bases, and 6 bases lay in between. Germline CDR1 is SGHTA and CDR2 is FQGNSA. The CDR3 has 13 amino acids. CDR3 nucleotides: TGTGCCAGCAGCTTAGTGTCGGACACTGAAGCTTTCTTT. This sequence encodes CASSLVSDTEAFF.

The V gene is TRBV19, the J gene TRBJ2-3, with TRBD2 as a possible D gene (6 bases). The CDR3 has 13 residues. Germline V CDR1 and CDR2: LNHDA, SQIVND (reference sequence). V was cut by 7 bases and J by 1 base, with 9 bases left in between. This CDR3 reads CASMLAGTDTQYF. The CDR3 DNA reads TGTGCCAGTATGTTAGCGGGCACAGATACGCAGTATTTT. The variable domain in full, with the rest retrieved from reference TRBV19 and TRBJ2-3, is DGGITQSPKYLFRKEGQNVTLSCEQNLNHDAMYWYRQDPGQGLRLIYYSQIVNDFQKGDIAEGYSVSREKKESFPLTVTSAQKNPTAFYLCASMLAGTDTQYFGPGTRLTVL.

This chain joins TRBV19 and TRBJ1-1, with D possibly TRBD1 on 5 matching bases. The CDR3 has 14 amino acids. Germline V gene sequence: CDR1 LNHDA, CDR2 SQIVND (reference sequence). V was pared by 1 base and J by 8 bases, with 14 bases between. The CDR3 DNA sequence: TGTGCCAGTAGTATAGTACAGGAGGGCCCCGAAGCTTTCTTT. This sequence encodes CASSIVQEGPEAFF. The variable domain in full, with the rest retrieved from reference TRBV19 and TRBJ1-1, is DGGITQSPKYLFRKEGQNVTLSCEQNLNHDAMYWYRQDPGQGLRLIYYSQIVNDFQKGDIAEGYSVSREKKESFPLTVTSAQKNPTAFYLCASSIVQEGPEAFFGQGTRLTVV.

This chain joins TRBV10-3 and TRBJ2-3; D is perhaps TRBD2 (5 bases). This CDR3 is built from 15 residues. The V and J ends lost 2 bases and 2 bases respectively, with 11 bases between them. Germline loops: CDR1 ENHRY, CDR2 SYGVKD. The CDR3 DNA follows: TGTGCCATCAGTGAGGGCGAGGGATACACAGATACGCAGTATTTT. This gives the protein CAISEGEGYTDTQYF.

This chain uses TRBV20-1 with TRBJ1-5; D gene ambiguous. The CDR3 has 11 amino acids. Germline V gene sequence: CDR1 DFQATT, CDR2 SNEGSKA (reference sequence). The V end was cut by 4 bases, the J end by 6 bases, with 7 bases between. CDR3 DNA sequence: TGCAGTGCTACCTCCAGTCAGCCCCAGCATTTT. Its translation is CSATSSQPQHF.

The chain combines TRBV30 with TRBJ2-2; no reliable D call. The CDR3 covers 14 residues. The V end lost 3 bases, the J end lost 1 base, and 9 bases lay between the germline ends. CDR1 is GTSNPN, CDR2 SVGIG, per germline (reference sequence). CDR3 in DNA: TGTGCCTGGAGGGGTACAGTGAACACCGGGGAGCTGTTTTTT. Translation: CAWRGTVNTGELFF.

This chain joins TRBV27 and TRBJ2-7, with a weak D call TRBD2 (7 bases). Germline CDR1 reads MNHEY; CDR2 reads SMNVEV (reference sequence). This CDR3 contains 14 residues. Between the trimmed V and J ends, which lost 3 bases and 2 bases, there was a span of 11 bases. The CDR3 loop reads CASSLQGRAYEQYF. In DNA form, the CDR3 reads TGTGCCAGCAGTTTGCAGGGGAGGGCCTACGAGCAGTACTTC.

This clone was seen only a few times. This chain uses TRBV3-1 (or the pseudogene TRBV3-2) with TRBJ2-7, with 8 bases identical to TRBD1. The CDR3 runs 15 residues. Germline V gives CDR1 LGHDT, CDR2 YNNKEL (reference sequence). V lost 4 bases, J lost 5 bases, and 10 bases stayed unmatched. This CDR3 is CASSLDRARAHEQYF. CDR3 nucleotide sequence: TGTGCCAGCAGCCTGGACAGGGCCCGGGCCCACGAGCAGTACTTC.

The chain uses TRBV11-2 and TRBJ2-6, with TRBD2 as a possible D gene (6 bases). V lost 1 base and J 1 base, leaving 17 bases between the germline ends. Germline V gene data show CDR1 as SGHAT and CDR2 as FQNNGV. The length of the CDR3 is 19 residues. The CDR3 DNA reads as TGTGCCAGCAGCTTAGCGTGGAGGGAAGTGGGGTCTGGGGCCAACGTCCTGACTTTC. It translates to CASSLAWREVGSGANVLTF. Based on the CDR3 plus reference TRBV11-2 and TRBJ2-6, the full variable domain is EAGVAQSPRYKIIEKRQSVAFWCNPISGHATLYWYQQILGQGPKLLIQFQNNGVVDDSQLPKDRFSAERLKGVDSTLKIQPAKLEDSAVYLCASSLAWREVGSGANVLTFGAGSRLTVL.

The chain couples TRBV29-1 to TRBJ1-2; D not resolved. This CDR3 has 14 amino acids. V lost 2 bases, J lost 8 bases, and 18 bases lay in between. Germline CDR1 and CDR2: SQVTM and ANQGSEA. The CDR3 protein is CSVEPEEIPLGYTF. DNA for the CDR3: TGCAGCGTTGAACCAGAAGAAATCCCCCTGGGCTACACCTTC.

The V and J genes are TRBV6-5 and TRBJ1-1; D call uncertain. With 0 bases removed from V and 4 bases from J, the gap between germline ends came to 15 bases. This CDR3 region has 16 residues. CDR1 is MNHEY and CDR2 is SVGAGI in the germline V gene. The CDR3 spells CASSYSGGSASTEAFF. Here the CDR3 DNA reads TGTGCCAGCAGTTACTCAGGAGGTTCTGCGAGCACTGAAGCTTTCTTT.

This clone came up a few times. This chain connects TRBV6-5 to TRBJ2-7; TRBD1 matches 8 bases. CDR3 length equals 14 residues. The trim removed 7 bases at V and 6 bases at J, leaving 11 bases unmatched. CDR1 and CDR2 (germline): MNHEY, SVGAGI. The CDR3 sequence is CASILDRVQSEQYF. In DNA form, the CDR3 reads TGTGCCAGCATCTTGGACAGGGTACAATCCGAGCAGTACTTC.